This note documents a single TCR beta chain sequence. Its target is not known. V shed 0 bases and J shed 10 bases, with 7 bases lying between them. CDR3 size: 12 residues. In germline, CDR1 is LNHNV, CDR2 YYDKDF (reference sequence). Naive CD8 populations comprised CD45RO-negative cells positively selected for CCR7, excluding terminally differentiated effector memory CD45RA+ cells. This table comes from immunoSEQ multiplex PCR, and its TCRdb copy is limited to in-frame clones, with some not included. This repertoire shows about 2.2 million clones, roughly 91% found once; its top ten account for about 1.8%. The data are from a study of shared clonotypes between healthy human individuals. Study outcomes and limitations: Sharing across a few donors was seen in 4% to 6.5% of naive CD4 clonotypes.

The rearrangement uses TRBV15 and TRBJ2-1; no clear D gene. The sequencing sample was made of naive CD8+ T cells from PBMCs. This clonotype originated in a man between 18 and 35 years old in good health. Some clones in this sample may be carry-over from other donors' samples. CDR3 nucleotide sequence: TGTGCCACCAGCAGAGATCAACGGGAGCAGTTCTTC. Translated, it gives CATSRDQREQFF.